The 10 T cell receptor beta chains listed next were all sequenced from one sample in a study of blood T cell repertoires in COVID-19. The assay was immunoSEQ multiplex PCR, and TCRdb's table has in-frame clones only and misses some. The sample lists some 200,000 clones, 80% to 90% seen once, with 3.5% to 4.5% in the top ten. The sequenced sample was PBMCs or T cells enriched from blood (not recorded which). All receptors derive from a woman aged 40 to 50 with acute COVID-19.

This chain uses TRBV3-1 (or the pseudogene TRBV3-2) with TRBJ1-3; D uncertain. Trimming took off 4 bases at V and 3 bases at J, with 7 bases between the two ends. This CDR3 region has 13 residues. Germline lookup yields CDR1 LGHDT and CDR2 YNNKEL (reference sequence). CDR3 in DNA: TGTGCCAGCAGCCTCGGACTTGGAAACACCATATATTTT. Its translation is CASSLGLGNTIYF.

The rearrangement links TRBV29-1 to TRBJ1-1; D uncertain. The germline V gene encodes CDR1 SQVTM and CDR2 ANQGSEA. Trimming left V 4 bases short and J 3 bases short, with 12 bases between. The CDR3 extends over 13 amino acids. The DNA of the CDR3 is TGCAGCGTTGTTTTGGACGGGGACACTGAAGCTTTCTTT. Translating gives CSVVLDGDTEAFF.

The chain combines TRBV30 with TRBJ2-3, with 9 bases that match TRBD1. The germline CDR1 and CDR2 sequences are GTSNPN and SVGIG (reference sequence). The CDR3 extends over 15 amino acids. The V gene end was trimmed by 5 bases and the J gene end by 0 bases; junction bases not matched to a gene: 6. The CDR3 DNA sequence: TGTGCCTGGGGGGGGACAGGGTTTAGCACAGATACGCAGTATTTT. It specifies CAWGGTGFSTDTQYF. The whole variable domain, filled in from reference TRBV30 and TRBJ2-3, reads SQTIHQWPATLVQPVGSPLSLECTVEGTSNPNLYWYRQAAGRGLQLLFYSVGIGQISSEVPQNLSASRPQDRQFILSSKKLLLSDSGFYLCAWGGTGFSTDTQYFGPGTRLTVL.

V and J are TRBV18 and TRBJ1-6; tentative D call: TRBD1 (6 bases). In germline, CDR1 is KGHSH, CDR2 LQKENI. The CDR3 length is 15 residues. V was trimmed by 5 bases and J by 6 bases, leaving 14 bases between them. The CDR3 reads CASSIQGTTNSPLHF. CDR3 DNA sequence: TGTGCCAGCTCAATACAGGGAACAACTAATTCACCCCTCCACTTT.

The chain carries TRBV10-2 and TRBJ1-1, with unresolved D. The ends were cut back, 2 bases at V and 4 bases at J, with 14 bases in the middle. Looked up from germline, CDR1 is WSHSY and CDR2 is SAAADI. The CDR3 is 15 residues long. CDR3 bases: TGCGCCAGCAGTGAGGAGAAGTGGTCGCGCACTGAAGCTTTCTTT. It yields the protein CASSEEKWSRTEAFF.

This chain links TRBV24-1 with TRBJ1-1; D perhaps matches TRBD1 (5 bases). V dropped 7 bases and J dropped 4 bases, with 12 bases sitting between them. Looked up from germline, CDR1 is KGHDR and CDR2 is SFDVKD. The length of the CDR3 is 13 residues. CDR3 bases: TGTGCCACCAGGGGGCCTAGGAGCACTGAAGCTTTCTTT. It is translated as CATRGPRSTEAFF.

The sample holds one count of this clone. V and J are TRBV7-2 and TRBJ1-2; D perhaps matches TRBD1 (5 bases). CDR1 and CDR2 (germline): SGHTA, FQGNSA. The CDR3 consists of 15 residues. The V end lost 1 base, the J end lost 4 bases, and 13 bases lay between the germline ends. CDR3 nucleotides: TGTGCCAGCAGCTTAGGGATGGCAGGGATCTATGGCTACACCTTC. Its translation is CASSLGMAGIYGYTF.

The genes are TRBV20-1 and TRBJ1-4; maybe TRBD1 (6 bases). The germline V and J ends were trimmed by 5 bases and 11 bases, with 12 bases remaining between them. Germline CDR1 DFQATT, CDR2 SNEGSKA (reference sequence). The CDR3 is made up of 11 amino acids. The CDR3 sequence: CSASRGQKLFF. The CDR3 DNA reads as TGCAGTGCTTCCCGCGGACAGAAACTGTTTTTT.

This rearrangement joins TRBV7-9 to TRBJ1-2; D might be TRBD1 (6 bases). In germline, CDR1 is SEHNR, CDR2 FQNEAQ (reference sequence). Trimming removed 1 base from V and 4 bases from J, with 10 bases in between. The CDR3 is 14 residues long. The CDR3 reads CASSLVQGSYGYTF. CDR3 bases: TGTGCCAGCAGCTTAGTACAGGGAAGCTATGGCTACACCTTC.

This clone was counted once. The V gene is TRBV11-2, the J gene TRBJ2-3; D remains unclear. The V end lost 2 bases, the J end lost 0 bases, and 9 bases lay between the germline ends. CDR1 is SGHAT, CDR2 FQNNGV, per germline. The CDR3 runs to 15 residues. CDR3 sequence (DNA): TGTGCCAGCAGCTTAACCGCCCAGAGCACAGATACGCAGTATTTT. Protein: CASSLTAQSTDTQYF.